The sequence of this T cell receptor beta chain was determined in a study of T cells after yellow fever vaccination (dated by TCRdb to about 2019). Turning to the overall study: Libraries from fractions with low cell numbers were prepared with the SMART-Seq v4 Ultra Low Input RNA kit. To follow T-cell clones before and after both primary and booster YFV17D yellow fever vaccination, bulk TCR alpha and beta repertoires underwent longitudinal sequencing. Two healthy male donors made up the cohort, one aged 18 to 30 years and the other aged 30 to 40 years. Blood was drawn at multiple timepoints before and after primary and secondary immunization, with bulk PBMC replicates and cell subsets isolated. Points the paper makes about the study in general: Because the study included only two donors, the extent to which the findings can be generalized is limited. A small share of clonotypes occurred in both CD4 and CD8 compartments, likely arising from convergent recombination. Compared with the primary T-cell response, the secondary T-cell response was weaker but faster, peaking on day 5 rather than day 15. Most clones expanded after primary vaccination were re-detected after the booster (around 96% of CD4 and around 88% of CD8), suggesting broad memory maintenance. Computational filtering was needed because FACS-sorted repertoires could contain abundant contaminating clonotypes from the bulk population.

On this clonotype itself: This receptor's antigen is unknown. Base qualities are missing; no much larger clone stands one base away.

V lost 6 bases and J lost 7 bases; the stretch between them is 16 bases long. Reading from cysteine to phenylalanine, the CDR3 counts 13 amino acids. Of all the DNA, just the CDR3 is kept, 39 bases in frame from base 1. Taken from the germline V gene, the CDR1 and CDR2 loops are SGHAT and FQNNGV. TCR cDNA was made using 5'RACE template switching, a step that added a universal primer site and unique molecular identifiers. cDNA synthesis was primed from both the TCR alpha and TCR beta constant segments. Library amplification used two PCR steps, and the second PCR step added sample barcodes and sequencing adapters. Sequencing of libraries was done on Illumina HiSeq 2500 (2x100 bp) or NovaSeq (2x150 bp). In the original analysis: MIGEC was used to demultiplex reads and collapse the reads into UMI consensus sequences, and MiXCR was used for V(D)J alignment. Clonotypes responding to the vaccine were identified with edgeR on replicate PBMC samples, with the criteria of FDR below 0.01 and a log2 fold change above 5 up to day 15. Each bulk clonotype received a CD4 or CD8 identity based on whether the sequenced CD4 or CD8 repertoire contained that clonotype at higher abundance. TCRdb reprocessed the public reads (quality trimming at Q25 with fastp, clone calling with MiXCR) and kept in-frame beta chains. When rows share a CDR3 protein, they turn into one entry using the most common DNA and genes. TCRdb assigned the V and J calls; the authors' analysis was not used. Present in this sample are hundreds of thousands of distinct CDR3 sequences, 10% to 15% of which were seen just once. Under 15% of the sample lies in the top ten.

Taken with the paper, the label for treatment or condition translates to: live attenuated yellow fever vaccine strain. At every blood-draw timepoint, two biological replicates of bulk PBMCs were collected. A standard Ficoll-Paque protocol was used to isolate PBMCs from peripheral blood. TriZol was used to extract RNA from bulk PBMCs, from CD4 and CD8 fractions, and from dextramer-positive and dextramer-negative fractions. The sequencing here drew on PBMCs, taken on the day of the yellow fever booster vaccination. This chain joins TRBV11-2 to TRBJ2-7, with the D gene not confidently named. The receptor was isolated from a man in his thirties or forties who received the YFV17D yellow fever vaccine. The nucleotide sequence is TGTGCCAGCAGATTATTGGGTCCTAGGGAGCAGTACTTC. This translates into CASRLLGPREQYF. Here the CDR3 is joined to the reference TRBV11-2 and TRBJ2-7 genes, and the full variable domain is: EAGVAQSPRYKIIEKRQSVAFWCNPISGHATLYWYQQILGQGPKLLIQFQNNGVVDDSQLPKDRFSAERLKGVDSTLKIQPAKLEDSAVYLCASRLLGPREQYFGPGTRLTVT.